Given below is one T cell receptor beta chain in context. What it binds is unknown. These data are taken from a study of T cell responses to AZD1222 COVID-19 vaccine. Sequencing was performed with immunoSEQ multiplex PCR; in TCRdb, only in-frame clones are kept and a portion is missing. The top ten hold roughly 14% of the sample, which has under 70,000 clones, 88% seen once. Study conclusions and caveats: CD4 TCRs covered the whole spike, strongest at regions 160-218 and 743-854.

The sequencing used peripheral blood, collected on day 0 of AZD1222 vaccination. The origin of this receptor is an adult in good health.

CDR3 coding DNA: TGTGCCAGCAGACCTCACAGGGGTGTGGGTGAAAAACTGTTTTTT. This translates into CASRPHRGVGEKLFF. The genes are TRBV28 and TRBJ1-4, with 7 bases matching TRBD1. The J segment lost 7 bases and the V segment lost 6 bases, leaving 11 bases of the junction unmatched. Germline V gene data show CDR1 as MDHEN and CDR2 as SYDVKM. The CDR3 spans 15 residues.